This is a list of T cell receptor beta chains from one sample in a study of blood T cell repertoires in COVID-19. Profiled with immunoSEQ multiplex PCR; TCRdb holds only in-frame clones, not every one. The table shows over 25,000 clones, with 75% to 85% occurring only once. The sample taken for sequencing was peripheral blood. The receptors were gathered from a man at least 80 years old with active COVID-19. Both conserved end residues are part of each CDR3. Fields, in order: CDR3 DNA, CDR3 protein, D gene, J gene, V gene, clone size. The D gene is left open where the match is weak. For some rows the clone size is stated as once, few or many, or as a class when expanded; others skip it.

TGTGCCAGCAGTAGACCCCCCCCAGGGGAAGTGGTCTTT CASSRPPPGEVVF . TRBJ1-1 TRBV6-2/TRBV6-3 .
TGTGCCAGCAGCCCCCAGGGAATCCAAGGCTACACCTTC CASSPQGIQGYTF . TRBJ1-2 TRBV7-9 once
TGTGCCAGCAGGGGGGCAGGGGATCAATTTGGCTACACCTTC CASRGAGDQFGYTF . TRBJ1-2 TRBV7-2 once
TGTGCCATCAGGGGAAGTGAAGGGGGCACTGAAGCTTTCTTT CAIRGSEGGTEAFF . TRBJ1-1 TRBV10-3 .
TGTGCCAGCAGTGGTGGAGACTACGAGCAGTACTTC CASSGGDYEQYF . TRBJ2-7 TRBV2 .
TGTGCCAGCAGCTTGTCCAGGGAAAAACTGTTTTTT CASSLSREKLFF . TRBJ1-4 TRBV7-2 .
TGTGCCAGCAGCTTAATGTCTAGCGGCTACGAGCAGTACTTC CASSLMSSGYEQYF TRBD2 TRBJ2-7 TRBV7-8 .
TGTGCCAGCAGCCTAAGGACTAGCGGGGGCACAGATACGCAGTATTTT CASSLRTSGGTDTQYF TRBD2 TRBJ2-3 TRBV5-6 .
TGCGCCAGCAGCCCGCCCCCCGGGTACAATGAGCAGTTCTTC CASSPPPGYNEQFF . TRBJ2-1 TRBV5-1 .
TGTGCCAGCAGTTATAGGCAGGGTAGAAATGGCTACACCTTC CASSYRQGRNGYTF . TRBJ1-2 TRBV6-9 .
TGTGCCAGCAGCGCCAGGGGGCGCGATTACGAGCAGTACTTC CASSARGRDYEQYF TRBD1 TRBJ2-7 TRBV9 .
TGTGCCAGCCGGGGGACAGCCCTCTATGGCTACACCTTC CASRGTALYGYTF TRBD1 TRBJ1-2 TRBV28 .
TGTGCCAGCAGTTACTCCGGCAGGGGTTCACCCCTCCACTTT CASSYSGRGSPLHF . TRBJ1-6 TRBV6-2/TRBV6-3 .
TGTGCCAGCAGCCTGGGACTAGCGGGACCCCCGGAGACCCAGTACTTC CASSLGLAGPPETQYF TRBD2 TRBJ2-5 TRBV11-2 .
TGTGCCAGCAGCTTGGTTCAGGGCGGCTTAGACACTGAAGCTTTCTTT CASSLVQGGLDTEAFF . TRBJ1-1 TRBV5-6 .
TGTGCCAGCAGCTCTCAATCCGGACAGGGGGAGTCATACGAGCAGTACTTC CASSSQSGQGESYEQYF TRBD1 TRBJ2-7 TRBV7-2 .
TGTGCCAGCAGTGAAGCAGATGACGGGGGGGGCCGCGAGCAGTACTTC CASSEADDGGGREQYF TRBD2 TRBJ2-7 TRBV2 .
TGTGCCAGCAGCTTAGTTTTACGGACAATACGTCCTAACATTCAGTACTTC CASSLVLRTIRPNIQYF . TRBJ2-4 TRBV7-8 .
TGTGCCAGCAGTTACCCGAAACCTAGAGCCGATAATTCACCCCTCCACTTT CASSYPKPRADNSPLHF . TRBJ1-6 TRBV6-7 .
TGTGCCAGCAGTGCCGGACAGGGGGGGCAAGAGACCCAGTACTTC CASSAGQGGQETQYF TRBD1 TRBJ2-5 TRBV2 .
TGTGCCAGCAACAGTGGGCCCACTACAGGGGATGAGCAGTTCTTC CASNSGPTTGDEQFF TRBD1 TRBJ2-1 TRBV6-5 .
TGCGCCAGCAGCCCTTTCAGGGGCCAGAACACTGAAGCTTTCTTT CASSPFRGQNTEAFF . TRBJ1-1 TRBV5-1 .
TGTGCCAGCAGCTTAATAACAGATAGTGAAGCTTTCTTT CASSLITDSEAFF . TRBJ1-1 TRBV11-3 .
TGTGCCAGCAGACAGGGTACCCTTAATGAAAAACTGTTTTTT CASRQGTLNEKLFF . TRBJ1-4 TRBV6-5 .
TGTGCCAGCAGCTTAGGACAGTCAGCCTACGAGCAGTACTTC CASSLGQSAYEQYF . TRBJ2-7 TRBV11-2 .
TGTGCCAGCAGCCGGGGACTGCTAGGAGTACGAACCTACGAGCAGTACTTC CASSRGLLGVRTYEQYF . TRBJ2-7 TRBV7-2 .
TGTGCCAGCAGCGCGACAGGCTTTTCTCAGCCCCAGCATTTT CASSATGFSQPQHF . TRBJ1-5 TRBV9 .
TGTGCCTGGAGTCCCCCTCATCTCGGGAGAATGAATTCACCCCTCCACTTT CAWSPPHLGRMNSPLHF . TRBJ1-6 TRBV30 .
TGTGCCAGCAGCTTCCGGCAGGGTGGGAATTCACCCCTCCACTTT CASSFRQGGNSPLHF . TRBJ1-6 TRBV7-2 .
TGTGCCAGCAGTCGAGACAGGGGTTACGCCGGCTACACCTTC CASSRDRGYAGYTF TRBD1 TRBJ1-2 TRBV6-6 .
TGTGCCAGCAGCCCGTTGGGGGCCAGGATGAACACTGAAGCTTTCTTT CASSPLGARMNTEAFF . TRBJ1-1 TRBV28 .
TGTGCCAGCAGTTACAGAGGGAATTCACCCCTCCACTTT CASSYRGNSPLHF . TRBJ1-6 TRBV6-5 .
TGTGCCAGCAGCCAAGGGGGCTCTGGTCAGCCCCAGCATTTT CASSQGGSGQPQHF TRBD1 TRBJ1-5 TRBV28 .
TGTGCCAGCAGCCAAGATCCGTTCCAGCCCCAGCATTTT CASSQDPFQPQHF . TRBJ1-5 TRBV3-1/TRBV3-2 .
TGTGCCAGCAGCGTCGACAGGGGTGAAGCTTTCTTT CASSVDRGEAFF TRBD1 TRBJ1-1 TRBV11-1 .
TGTGCCAGCACTACGGACAGGGCGGTCAATCAGCCCCAGCATTTT CASTTDRAVNQPQHF TRBD1 TRBJ1-5 TRBV2 .
TGTGCCAGCAGTGATACAGGGGCGGGCACAGATACGCAGTATTTT CASSDTGAGTDTQYF TRBD1 TRBJ2-3 TRBV25-1 .
TGTGCCAGCAGCCCCCGCCCAGACACAGATACGCAGTATTTT CASSPRPDTDTQYF . TRBJ2-3 TRBV3-1/TRBV3-2 .
TGTGCCAGCAGCTTGATGCAGGATACGCAGTATTTT CASSLMQDTQYF . TRBJ2-3 TRBV5-4 .
TGTGCCAGCAGTTTAGCCCTGGGGCCGAGCTCCTACAATGAGCAGTTCTTC CASSLALGPSSYNEQFF . TRBJ2-1 TRBV27 .
TGTGCCAGTAGTGCGGGACAGTGGGACACTGAAGCTTTCTTT CASSAGQWDTEAFF TRBD1 TRBJ1-1 TRBV19 few
TGCGCCAGCAGTCCCCCCCCACAGGCTCTCTATGGCTACACCTTC CASSPPPQALYGYTF . TRBJ1-2 TRBV23-1 .
TGTGCCATCAGTGAGGGGCAGGGCTCTAACTATGGCTACACCTTC CAISEGQGSNYGYTF . TRBJ1-2 TRBV10-3 .